This TCR beta chain is from a study of T-cell memory formation after mild COVID-19. Study-wide results and limits: The appearance of some responding clones in pre-infection memory suggested that cross-reactive memory joined. Clones contracting across day 15 to 85 had a balanced CD4/CD8 profile; later expanding clones leaned CD4+.

Comments on this clonotype: Its antigen is undetermined.

This CDR3 comprises 12 residues. V lost 6 bases, J lost 6 bases, and 6 bases lay in between. Via MiXCR, TCRdb re-called the 5' RACE reads, giving one row per CDR3 protein. The table has hundreds of thousands of distinct CDR3 sequences, about 20% seen once. The sample taken for sequencing was PBMCs or a T cell subset sorted from them (not recorded which). The TCR was taken from an adult woman who had mild COVID-19 (a few samples of this study predate the infection). Cell type and time point are not known. The chain is built from TRBV12-3 or TRBV12-4 and TRBJ2-6; D not resolved. In DNA form, the CDR3 reads TGTGCCAGCAGCTCGACGGCCAACGTCCTGACTTTC. Residues: CASSSTANVLTF.